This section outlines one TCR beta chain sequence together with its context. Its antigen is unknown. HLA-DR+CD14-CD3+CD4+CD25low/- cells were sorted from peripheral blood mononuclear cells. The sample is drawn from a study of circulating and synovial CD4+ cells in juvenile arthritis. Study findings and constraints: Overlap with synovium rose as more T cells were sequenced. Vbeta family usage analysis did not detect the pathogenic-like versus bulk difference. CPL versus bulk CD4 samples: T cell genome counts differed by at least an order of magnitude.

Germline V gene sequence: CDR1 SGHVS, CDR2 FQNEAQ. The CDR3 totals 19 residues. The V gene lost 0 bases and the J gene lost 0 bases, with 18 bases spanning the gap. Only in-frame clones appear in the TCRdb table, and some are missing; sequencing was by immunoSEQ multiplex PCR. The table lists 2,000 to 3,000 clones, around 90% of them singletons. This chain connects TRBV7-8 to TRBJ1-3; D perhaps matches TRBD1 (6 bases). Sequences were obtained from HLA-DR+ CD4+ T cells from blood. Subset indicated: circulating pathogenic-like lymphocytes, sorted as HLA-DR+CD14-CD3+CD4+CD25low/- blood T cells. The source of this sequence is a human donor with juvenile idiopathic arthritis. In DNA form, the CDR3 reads TGTGCCAGCAGCTTAGCACGGCAGGGGTCTTTGATCTCTGGAAACACCATATATTTT. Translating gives CASSLARQGSLISGNTIYF.